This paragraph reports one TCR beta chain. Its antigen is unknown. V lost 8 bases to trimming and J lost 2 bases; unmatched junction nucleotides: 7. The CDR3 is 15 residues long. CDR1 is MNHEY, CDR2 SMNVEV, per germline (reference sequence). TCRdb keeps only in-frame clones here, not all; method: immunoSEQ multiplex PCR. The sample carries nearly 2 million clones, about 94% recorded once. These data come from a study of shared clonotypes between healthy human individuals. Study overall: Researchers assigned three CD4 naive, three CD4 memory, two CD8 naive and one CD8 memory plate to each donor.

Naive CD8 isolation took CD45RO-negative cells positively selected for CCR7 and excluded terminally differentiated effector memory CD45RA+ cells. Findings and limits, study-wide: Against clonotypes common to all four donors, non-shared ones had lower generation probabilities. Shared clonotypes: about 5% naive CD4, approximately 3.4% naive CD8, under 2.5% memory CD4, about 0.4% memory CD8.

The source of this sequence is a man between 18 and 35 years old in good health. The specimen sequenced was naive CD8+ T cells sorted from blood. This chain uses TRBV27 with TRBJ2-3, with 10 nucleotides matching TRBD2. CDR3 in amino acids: CASSERGGVTDTQYF. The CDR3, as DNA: TGTGCCAGCTCTGAGCGGGGGGGCGTCACAGATACGCAGTATTTT.